This T cell receptor (beta chain) was observed in a study of technical replicates of blood from several donors. The germline gives CDR1 SGHRS, CDR2 YFSETQ. V was trimmed by 2 bases and J by 0 bases, leaving 9 bases between them. The CDR3 totals 14 residues. The assay was immunoSEQ multiplex PCR, and TCRdb's table has in-frame clones only and misses some. The sample consists of about 54,000 clones, roughly 94% of them appearing once. The sequencing sample was made of T cells isolated from PBMCs. This sequence was found in a human donor in good health. V and J are TRBV5-1 and TRBJ2-7; tentative D call: TRBD1 (6 bases). In DNA, the CDR3 is TGCGCCAGCAGCTTAGACAGGCGCTCCTACGAGCAGTACTTC. It translates to CASSLDRRSYEQYF.